Listed below are T cell receptor beta chains from one sample, sequenced in a study of blood T cells in healthy people across ages. TCRdb re-analysed the 5' RACE reads in MiXCR, keeping a single row per CDR3 protein. The repertoire includes approximately 810,000 distinct CDR3 sequences, roughly 26% of them detected once, and around 16% sits in the top ten. Input material: blood. The receptors here all came from an elderly woman in good health. The CDR3 runs from the conserved cysteine through the conserved F or W. A D gene is named only where the DNA matches it firmly. Clone size, where shown, is once, few, many, or a class for clones that have expanded.

clone_size	v_call	j_call	d_call	cdr3_nt	cdr3_aa
NA	TRBV6-2/TRBV6-3	TRBJ2-5	TRBD2	TGTGCCAGCAGTTCCGGGACTAGCAAGTCCCAAGAGACCCAGTACTTC	CASSSGTSKSQETQYF
NA	TRBV27	TRBJ1-4	NA	TGTGCCAGCAGTCGAGGGGGGACTAATGAAAAACTGTTTTTT	CASSRGGTNEKLFF
many	TRBV6-6	TRBJ2-6	NA	TGTGCCAGCAGTTACACAGGTATCGGCTCTGGGGCCAACGTCCTGACTTTC	CASSYTGIGSGANVLTF
NA	TRBV5-1	TRBJ2-1	TRBD2	TGCGCCAGCAGCTGGGGACTAGCGGTGTTGAATGAGCAGTTCTTC	CASSWGLAVLNEQFF
NA	TRBV5-4	TRBJ2-1	TRBD1	TGTGCCAGCAGCCCTCCGGGACAGGGGCACAATGAGCAGTTCTTC	CASSPPGQGHNEQFF
NA	TRBV5-6	TRBJ1-5	TRBD1	TGTGCCGGCAGCTTGTACCAGGGGGGCAATCAGCCCCAGCATTTT	CAGSLYQGGNQPQHF
NA	TRBV7-9	TRBJ2-2	NA	TGTGCCAGCAGCTTAGAGGGGACCACTCCCGGGGAGCTGTTTTTT	CASSLEGTTPGELFF
many	TRBV29-1	TRBJ2-5	NA	TGCAGCGTTTCTTGGAGGGGAGAGATCGAGACCCAGTACTTC	CSVSWRGEIETQYF
NA	TRBV3-1	TRBJ2-2	NA	TGTGCCAGCAGCCAAGAGTCCAGAACCGGGGAGCTGTTTTTT	CASSQESRTGELFF
many	TRBV7-2	TRBJ2-5	TRBD1	TGTGCCAGCAATGGACAGGGGGCCTCCGAGACCCAGTACTTC	CASNGQGASETQYF
few	TRBV2	TRBJ1-5	NA	TGTGCCAGCAGCGATTTCAATAGCAATCAGCCCCAGCATTTT	CASSDFNSNQPQHF
NA	TRBV6-1	TRBJ2-7	TRBD1	TGTGCCAGCAGTGTTACCGGGACAGGGAGTGACGAGCAGTACTTC	CASSVTGTGSDEQYF
NA	TRBV3-1	TRBJ1-4	TRBD1	TGTGCCAGCAGCTCGACAGGGGGTACAACTAATGAAAAACTGTTTTTT	CASSSTGGTTNEKLFF
NA	TRBV5-6	TRBJ2-5	NA	TGTACCAGCAGCGCGGTAAAGGGGGAAGAGACCCAGTACTTC	CTSSAVKGEETQYF
many	TRBV6-2/TRBV6-3	TRBJ1-1	NA	TGTGCCAGCAGTCCCCGTAAGAGAGGCACTGAAGCTTTCTTT	CASSPRKRGTEAFF
NA	TRBV24-1	TRBJ2-1	TRBD2	TGTGCCACCAGTGACTCGACTAGCGGGGGTTCAGTTGAGCAGTTCTTC	CATSDSTSGGSVEQFF
many	TRBV6-2/TRBV6-3	TRBJ2-7	TRBD1	TGTGCCAGCAGTTACTCTTTTGTGGCGGGACAGGGCTACGAGCAGTACTTC	CASSYSFVAGQGYEQYF
NA	TRBV6-5	TRBJ2-7	NA	TGTGCCAGCAGTTACAAAGGGGCGTCCTCCTACGAGCAGTACTTC	CASSYKGASSYEQYF
once	TRBV7-2	TRBJ2-7	TRBD2	TGTGCCAGCAGCTCTAGGGAGACTAGCGGTTCCTACGAGCAGTACTTC	CASSSRETSGSYEQYF
many	TRBV20-1	TRBJ2-1	NA	TGCAGTGCAGGGGTATACGGTGAGCAGTTCTTC	CSAGVYGEQFF
NA	TRBV29-1	TRBJ2-5	NA	TGCAGCGCTAGGACAGCCGCGGGGGAGCAGTACTTC	CSARTAAGEQYF
NA	TRBV18	TRBJ1-1	NA	TGTGCCAGCTCATCCGGGACACAGAACACTGAAGCTTTCTTT	CASSSGTQNTEAFF
NA	TRBV6-4	TRBJ2-1	TRBD2	TGTGCCAGCAGTGACTCGCAGCGGGGGGTTCATGAGCAGTTCTTC	CASSDSQRGVHEQFF
many	TRBV20-1	TRBJ2-5	NA	TGCAGTGCTGGCAGGGCGGCGGGAAAAGAGACCCAGTACTTC	CSAGRAAGKETQYF
many	TRBV7-2	TRBJ2-7	TRBD1	TGTGCCAGCAGCTTGGGGCAGGGGGCCACCTACGAGCAGTACTTC	CASSLGQGATYEQYF
many	TRBV20-1	TRBJ2-1	NA	TGCAGTGTCAGAACCCCCGCTACTAATGAGCAGTTCTTC	CSVRTPATNEQFF
NA	TRBV20-1	TRBJ1-2	NA	TGCAGTGCTAGAGTCCCCGCGAAGGGTTTTGGCTACACCTTC	CSARVPAKGFGYTF
few	TRBV2	TRBJ1-2	NA	TGTGCCAGCAAAGGAGGGCAAAACTATGGCTACACCTTC	CASKGGQNYGYTF
few	TRBV20-1	TRBJ1-4	TRBD1	TGCAGTGCCCCGGGACAGGGAGGTGAAAAACTGTTTTTT	CSAPGQGGEKLFF
NA	TRBV7-2	TRBJ1-1	NA	TGTGCCAGCAGCAAAACAGTCCGGGAAAGCATGAACACTGAAGCTTTCTTT	CASSKTVRESMNTEAFF
many	TRBV3-1	TRBJ2-5	NA	TGTGCCAGCAGCCCCCTTAGGGAGACCCAGTACTTC	CASSPLRETQYF
many	TRBV2	TRBJ2-6	NA	TGTGCCAGCAGCCACAGGGAAGCCGGGGCCAACGTCCTGACTTTC	CASSHREAGANVLTF
few	TRBV15	TRBJ2-7	TRBD1	TGTGCCACCAGCTCGCTCGGGACAGGGAGCTCCTACGAGCAGTACTTC	CATSSLGTGSSYEQYF
NA	TRBV7-3	TRBJ1-1	NA	TGTGCCAGCAAAATCGGCGCCGCGAACACTGAAGCTTTCTTT	CASKIGAANTEAFF
many	TRBV11-2	TRBJ1-4	NA	TGTGCCAGCAGCTTAGGAATCGGTGTGGGTCGTGAAAAACTGTTTTTT	CASSLGIGVGREKLFF
many	TRBV20-1	TRBJ2-5	NA	TGCAGTGCTAGAGATTGGGAAGGGCCCTTCCAAGAGACCCAGTACTTC	CSARDWEGPFQETQYF
many	TRBV19	TRBJ1-2	TRBD1	TGTGCCAGTTCTGATGATTTGCCGGGACAGGGCGGTCATGGCTACACCTTC	CASSDDLPGQGGHGYTF
NA	TRBV20-1	TRBJ1-2	NA	TGCAGTGCTAACAGGGATAACTATGGCTACACCTTC	CSANRDNYGYTF
NA	TRBV21-1	TRBJ2-5	NA	TGTGCCACCTGGAATGGGGGGCTCGGAGAGACCCAGTACTTC	CATWNGGLGETQYF
NA	TRBV9	TRBJ2-7	NA	TGTGCCAGCAGCCCCACGGGGTCTAGCGAATCCTACGAGCAGTACTTC	CASSPTGSSESYEQYF
NA	TRBV6-1	TRBJ2-2	NA	TGTGCCAGCGGACGGAGGACCGGGGAGCTGTTTTTT	CASGRRTGELFF
many	TRBV4-1	TRBJ2-1	TRBD2	TGCGCCAGCAGCCAAGGTGGTCTAGCGGGTGCTTATTGGCAGTTCTTC	CASSQGGLAGAYWQFF
NA	TRBV7-2	TRBJ2-7	NA	TGTGCCAGCAGCTTAAAGCGCAGGGACGAGCAGTACTTC	CASSLKRRDEQYF
NA	TRBV12-3/TRBV12-4	TRBJ2-1	NA	TGTGCCAGCAATTTTCGGGGGCAGGGCGAGCAGTTCTTC	CASNFRGQGEQFF